The 5 T cell receptor beta chains below were found in one sample sequenced in a study of shared clonotypes between healthy human individuals. Sequencing was performed with immunoSEQ multiplex PCR; in TCRdb, only in-frame clones are kept and a portion is missing. The sample includes more than 2 million clones, about 94% seen only once; the top ten take roughly 1%. Naive CD8 isolation took CD45RO-negative cells positively selected for CCR7 and excluded terminally differentiated effector memory CD45RA+ cells. The material sequenced was naive CD8+ T cells sorted from blood. Every receptor here comes from a man younger than 35 in good health.

The V and J genes are TRBV7-9 and TRBJ2-2; D is undetermined. The CDR3 length is 14 residues. Between the trimmed V and J ends, which lost 3 bases and 3 bases, there was a span of 8 bases. Germline lookup yields CDR1 SEHNR and CDR2 FQNEAQ (reference sequence). The CDR3 region is CASSFPMDTGELFF. The CDR3 coding sequence is TGTGCCAGCAGCTTTCCAATGGACACCGGGGAGCTGTTTTTT.

About this clone: Other DNA sequences within the sample encode an identical CDR3. The V call is TRBV5-6, the J call TRBJ2-7; 7 nucleotides align to TRBD1. This CDR3 has 14 residues. The V gene's germline CDR1 is SGHDT and CDR2 YYEEEE. The V segment lost 2 bases and the J segment 0 bases; nucleotides outside the gene matches: 2. Written as DNA, the CDR3 is TGTGCCAGCAGCTTTGGGACAGACTCCTACGAGCAGTACTTC. This translates into CASSFGTDSYEQYF.

The V call is TRBV29-1, the J call TRBJ2-1; TRBD2 agrees at 14 bases. CDR3 length: 20 residues. Germline-derived CDR1 and CDR2 are SQVTM and ANQGSEA. V was clipped by 0 bases and J by 1 base; unmatched bases: 11. CDR3 sequence (DNA): TGCAGCGTTGAAGATTCGGGGACTAGCGGGAGTATACGGTCCTACAATGAGCAGTTCTTC. As protein: CSVEDSGTSGSIRSYNEQFF.

CDR3 amino acids: CASSTTWGSPRVGEGYTF. As DNA, the CDR3 is TGTGCCAGCAGCACCACTTGGGGGTCTCCGAGGGTTGGAGAAGGCTACACCTTC. The chain is built from TRBV27 and TRBJ1-2; D perhaps matches TRBD1 (5 bases). V was cut by 6 bases and J by 8 bases, with 31 bases left in between. Germline values: CDR1 MNHEY, CDR2 SMNVEV (reference sequence). The CDR3 spans 18 residues.

This chain links TRBV9 with TRBJ2-2, with TRBD2 matching 10 bases. Germline CDR1 SGDLS, CDR2 YYNGEE. Trimming at V came to 1 base and at J to 4 bases, leaving 1 base not matched to a gene. The CDR3 extends over 15 amino acids. The CDR3 reads CASSVSGGATGELFF. DNA for the CDR3: TGTGCCAGCAGCGTAAGCGGGGGGGCCACCGGGGAGCTGTTTTTT. Together with reference TRBV9 and TRBJ2-2, the CDR3 gives the full variable domain: DSGVTQTPKHLITATGQRVTLRCSPRSGDLSVYWYQQSLDQGLQFLIQYYNGEERAKGNILERFSAQQFPDLHSELNLSSLELGDSALYFCASSVSGGATGELFFGEGSRLTVL.